Following are 22 T cell receptor beta chains from one sample sequenced in a study of beta chain features in type 1 diabetes. Expressed TCRB transcripts were sequenced because the entire RNA isolate underwent reverse transcription. Profiling relied on immunoSEQ multiplex PCR, and the TCRdb table lists in-frame clones only, not all of them. The data contain about 320,000 clones, around 15% of them singletons. Material: central memory CD4+ T cells from blood. The receptors shown here come from a man aged 25-45 years in good health.

The chain couples TRBV5-4 to TRBJ1-2; D remains ambiguous. The V gene lost 4 bases and the J gene lost 3 bases, with 16 bases spanning the gap. CDR3 length: 15 residues. Germline assignment: CDR1 SGHNT and CDR2 YYREEE (reference sequence). For the CDR3, the DNA is TGTGCCAGCAGCAGGAACCGAAGGTGGGACTATGGCTACACCTTC. Its protein product is CASSRNRRWDYGYTF.

The chain links TRBV7-3 to TRBJ2-3; the match to TRBD2 covers 9 bases. Trimming removed 5 bases from V and 1 base from J; junction bases left unmatched: 4. The CDR3 length is 15 residues. Germline assignment: CDR1 SGHTA and CDR2 FQGTGA. CDR3 amino acids: CASSISGSGTDTQYF. Here the CDR3 DNA reads TGTGCCAGCAGCATTAGCGGGAGCGGCACAGATACGCAGTATTTT.

The genes are TRBV6-1 and TRBJ2-3; tentative D call: TRBD2 (5 bases). With 6 bases removed from V and 4 bases from J, the gap between germline ends came to 11 bases. The CDR3 spans 13 residues. The germline V gene has CDR1 MNHNS and CDR2 SASEGT. CDR3 amino acids: CASSSGLPDTQYF. Written as DNA, the CDR3 is TGTGCCAGCAGCTCCGGACTTCCAGATACGCAGTATTTT.

This chain uses TRBV5-6 with TRBJ2-5; TRBD2 aligns across 7 bases. V was clipped by 3 bases and J by 5 bases; unmatched bases: 4. Germline lookup yields CDR1 SGHDT and CDR2 YYEEEE. The CDR3 is made up of 13 amino acids. In DNA form, the CDR3 reads TGTGCCAGCAGCTGGAGCGGGACTGAGACCCAGTACTTC. It codes for CASSWSGTETQYF.

V and J are TRBV7-3 and TRBJ1-6; TRBD1 matches 9 bases. Germline-derived CDR1 and CDR2 are SGHTA and FQGTGA. The CDR3 loop spans 14 amino acids. V lost 5 bases, J lost 6 bases, and 2 bases stayed unmatched. CDR3 loop: CASSQDRGNSPLHF. DNA of the CDR3: TGTGCCAGCAGCCAGGACAGGGGTAATTCACCCCTCCACTTT.

This clone showed up many times. The chain has TRBV10-3 and TRBJ1-3; no reliable D call. The CDR3 covers 13 residues. Germline V gene sequence: CDR1 ENHRY, CDR2 SYGVKD. Trimming took 3 bases from V and 0 from J, leaving 3 bases between them. The CDR3 loop is CAISEDSGNTIYF. The CDR3 DNA is TGTGCCATCAGTGAAGACTCTGGAAACACCATATATTTT.

CDR3 protein: CASSRRGAYEQYF. The CDR3 coding sequence is TGTGCCAGCAGCAGGAGGGGGGCGTACGAGCAGTACTTC. The V and J genes are TRBV13 and TRBJ2-7, with D perhaps given as TRBD1 or TRBD2 (6 bases each). Trimming removed 5 bases from V and 4 bases from J, with 12 bases in between. Germline V gene data show CDR1 as PRHDT and CDR2 as FYEKMQ (reference sequence). This CDR3 is 13 amino acids long. The entire variable domain, with the rest obtained from reference TRBV13 and TRBJ2-7, is as follows: AAGVIQSPRHLIKEKRETATLKCYPIPRHDTVYWYQQGPGQDPQFLISFYEKMQSDKGSIPDRFSAQQFSDYHSELNMSSLELGDSALYFCASSRRGAYEQYFGPGTRLTVT.

This clone was recorded a few times. The chain links TRBV10-3 to TRBJ2-5; 10 bases are a match to TRBD2. V lost 8 bases and J lost 3; bases outside the gene matches: 6. This CDR3 is 14 amino acids long. CDR1 and CDR2 from the germline V gene are ENHRY and SYGVKD. CDR3 protein: CAIAGGLAEETQYF. The DNA for the CDR3 is TGTGCCATCGCCGGCGGACTAGCGGAAGAGACCCAGTACTTC.

This chain connects TRBV30 to TRBJ1-3, with D perhaps matching TRBD1 (5 bases). Germline lookup yields CDR1 GTSNPN and CDR2 SVGIG (reference sequence). The CDR3 has 12 residues. Trimming removed 7 bases from V and 2 bases from J, with 9 bases in between. Here the CDR3 DNA reads TGTGCCTTGCCCAGGGCTGGAAACACCATATATTTT. Residues: CALPRAGNTIYF.

This chain joins TRBV11-2 and TRBJ2-1; no firm D call. Trimming took 5 bases from V and 2 from J, leaving 4 bases between them. This CDR3 region has 12 residues. Germline CDR1 SGHAT, CDR2 FQNNGV. The CDR3 DNA follows: TGTGCCAGCAGCCACACCTACAATGAGCAGTTCTTC. Translation: CASSHTYNEQFF.

This clone was seen a handful of times. The rearrangement uses TRBV7-2 and TRBJ2-3; D perhaps matches TRBD2 (5 bases). There are 13 residues in the CDR3. In germline, CDR1 is SGHTA, CDR2 FQGNSA. V was trimmed by 5 bases and J by 7 bases, leaving 13 bases between them. The CDR3 loop is CASSPWSGNTQYF. The DNA for the CDR3 is TGTGCCAGCAGCCCCTGGAGCGGTAATACGCAGTATTTT.

The V call is TRBV11-3, the J call TRBJ2-3; 7 bases fit TRBD1. The CDR3 loop spans 15 amino acids. With V trimmed by 5 bases and J by 6 bases, 11 bases remained unmatched. In germline, CDR1 is SGHNT, CDR2 YENEEA. In DNA, the CDR3 is TGTGCCAGCAGCCTAGGGACAGAACCGCAGGATACGCAGTATTTT. It specifies CASSLGTEPQDTQYF.

This chain uses TRBV2 with TRBJ2-2; D gene uncertain. V lost 7 bases, J lost 1 base, and 10 bases lay in between. CDR1 is SNHLY, CDR2 FYNNEI, per germline. The CDR3 consists of 14 residues. The CDR3 DNA sequence: TGTGCCAGCATCCCCTCCTTGAACACCGGGGAGCTGTTTTTT. Amino acids: CASIPSLNTGELFF.

This clone has just a few counts. The chain couples TRBV5-4 to TRBJ2-7; 7 bases align to TRBD1. The CDR3 is made up of 15 amino acids. Germline V gene sequence: CDR1 SGHNT, CDR2 YYREEE (reference sequence). Losses at the gene ends were 4 bases for V and 2 bases for J; bases not matched to a gene: 9. In nucleotides, the CDR3 is TGTGCCAGCAGCCAGACGGGACAGAGAACCTACGAGCAGTACTTC. Its translation is CASSQTGQRTYEQYF.

This chain connects TRBV5-6 to TRBJ2-5; 8 nucleotides agree with TRBD2. This CDR3 is built from 15 residues. CDR1 SGHDT and CDR2 YYEEEE come from the germline V gene. Losses at the gene ends were 6 bases for V and 3 bases for J; bases not matched to a gene: 10. CDR3 loop: CASTRLAGGKETQYF. The CDR3 bases are TGTGCCAGCACCCGACTGGCGGGGGGTAAAGAGACCCAGTACTTC.

Ten or more counts support this clone. CDR3 sequence: CAISINTGELFF. CDR3 DNA sequence: TGTGCCATCAGTATAAACACCGGGGAGCTGTTTTTT. The chain carries TRBV10-3 and TRBJ2-2; D ambiguous. Germline V CDR1 and CDR2: ENHRY, SYGVKD. The CDR3 extends over 12 amino acids. V shed 5 bases and J shed 2 bases, with 3 bases lying between them.

This clone was seen more than once but under ten times. J is TRBJ2-7 and V is TRBV18, with D perhaps matching TRBD2 (6 bases). The length of the CDR3 is 12 residues. Between the trimmed V and J ends, which lost 6 bases and 6 bases, there was a span of 12 bases. CDR1 and CDR2 (germline): KGHSH, LQKENI. CDR3 sequence (DNA): TGTGCCAGCTCCCCCGGGAGACGCGAGCAGTACGTC. This sequence encodes CASSPGRREQYV.

This clone has just a few counts. The chain is built from TRBV30 and TRBJ1-4; the D is unclear. This CDR3 is 13 amino acids long. Trimming pared 4 bases from V and 2 bases from J, leaving 8 bases between. Looked up from germline, CDR1 is GTSNPN and CDR2 is SVGIG (reference sequence). CDR3 bases: TGTGCCTGGACGGAGGGTACTAATGAAAAACTGTTTTTT. Its translation is CAWTEGTNEKLFF.

This clone was seen a few times. The J gene is TRBJ2-1, the V gene TRBV7-8; D is unclear. Germline V gene data show CDR1 as SGHVS and CDR2 as FQNEAQ. The CDR3 is made up of 11 amino acids. V lost 4 bases and J 15 bases, leaving 13 bases between the germline ends. DNA for the CDR3: TGTGCCAGCAGCTCCTCGGATCGTCGGTTCTTC. Amino acids: CASSSSDRRFF.

The chain carries TRBV7-3 and TRBJ2-1; 10 bases align to TRBD2. CDR1 and CDR2 (germline): SGHTA, FQGTGA. The CDR3 runs to 13 residues. The J segment lost 9 bases and the V segment lost 6 bases, leaving 5 bases of the junction unmatched. CDR3 sequence: CASRASGSGEQFF. DNA of the CDR3: TGTGCCAGCAGAGCTAGCGGGAGCGGTGAGCAGTTCTTC.

The table lists this clone with a few counts. This rearrangement joins TRBV6-1 to TRBJ2-1, with D possibly matching TRBD1 (6 bases). The CDR3 has 14 amino acids. CDR1 is MNHNS, CDR2 SASEGT, per germline. Trimming left V 8 bases short and J 4 bases short, with 15 bases between. The CDR3 sequence is CASERDTGYNEQFF. The CDR3 DNA follows: TGTGCCAGCGAAAGGGACACAGGTTACAATGAGCAGTTCTTC.

J is TRBJ2-1 and V is TRBV7-3; D might be TRBD2 (5 bases). CDR3 length: 13 amino acids. V shed 5 bases and J shed 6 bases, with 11 bases lying between them. Germline V CDR1 and CDR2: SGHTA, FQGTGA. Here the CDR3 reads CASSLSSSNEQFF. The CDR3 coding sequence is TGTGCCAGCAGCCTCTCTAGCAGCAATGAGCAGTTCTTC.